These 28 T cell receptor beta chains share one sample of origin, sequenced in a study of blood T cells in healthy people across ages. It was with a sample-barcoded 5' primer and a J-beta primer mix that a second PCR of about 6 to 11 cycles was run. TCRdb reprocessed the 5' RACE reads via MiXCR and lists one record per CDR3 protein. Of roughly 1.9 million distinct CDR3 sequences detected, about two fifths appear once; the ten largest clones hold under 25%. The sample taken for sequencing was blood. These receptors came from a human donor in good health.

The chain employs TRBV10-3 and TRBJ1-1; 8 positions agree with TRBD1. Unmatched junction bases numbered 4, after V lost 5 bases and J lost 5 bases. The CDR3 has 13 amino acids. The germline gives CDR1 ENHRY, CDR2 SYGVKD. The CDR3 reads CAISQGAGTEAFF. DNA for the CDR3: TGTGCCATCAGTCAGGGGGCAGGTACTGAAGCTTTCTTT.

This clonotype was picked up one time. V and J are TRBV20-1 and TRBJ2-5, with unresolved D. CDR1 is DFQATT and CDR2 is SNEGSKA in the germline V gene (reference sequence). The V and J ends lost 7 bases and 5 bases respectively, with 11 bases between them. The CDR3 totals 11 residues. The CDR3 reads CSVGWSETQYF. For the CDR3, the DNA is TGCAGTGTCGGGTGGAGCGAGACCCAGTACTTC.

Regarding this clonotype: This may come from a read error, since a much larger clone is one base off. The genes are TRBV12-3 or TRBV12-4 and TRBJ2-7, with D perhaps matching TRBD2 (6 bases). The J call may be mistaken, given a closer DNA end match to TRBJ2-5. The CDR3 length is 14 residues. This chain's CDR3 is CASSPTGGRGTQYF. The DNA for the CDR3 is TGTGCCAGCAGCCCCACCGGGGGAAGAGGGACCCAGTACTTC.

The chain links TRBV7-3 to TRBJ2-1, with D possibly matching TRBD1 (6 bases). CDR3 length equals 15 residues. Per the germline V gene, CDR1 is SGHTA and CDR2 is FQGTGA. Trimming pared 5 bases from V and 4 bases from J, leaving 15 bases between. CDR3 protein: CASSPGTNPYNEQFF. As DNA, the CDR3 is TGTGCCAGCAGCCCCGGGACAAACCCTTACAATGAGCAGTTCTTC.

The chain is built from TRBV7-6 and TRBJ1-1, with a possible D match to TRBD1 (5 bases). Trimming removed 4 bases from V and 9 bases from J, with 15 bases in between. There are 13 residues in the CDR3. CDR1 and CDR2 (germline): SGHVS, FNYEAQ. The chain's CDR3 is CASSSSGRDKAFF. In DNA, the CDR3 is TGTGCCAGCAGCTCATCGGGCAGGGATAAAGCTTTCTTT.

The V and J genes are TRBV7-2 and TRBJ2-5, with a possible D match to TRBD1 (7 bases). The V end was cut by 5 bases, the J end by 1 base, with 14 bases between. This CDR3 is 15 amino acids long. Germline CDR1 SGHTA, CDR2 FQGNSA. CDR3 sequence (DNA): TGTGCCAGCAGCCCCAGGGGGGTCGGCCAAGAGACCCAGTACTTC. Translating it yields CASSPRGVGQETQYF.

J is TRBJ1-2 and V is TRBV5-5; D gene uncertain. The germline V gene encodes CDR1 SGHKS and CDR2 YYEKEE (reference sequence). The V end lost 2 bases, the J end lost 2 bases, and 13 bases lay between the germline ends. The length of the CDR3 is 15 residues. The DNA for the CDR3 is TGTGCCAGCAGCTTATCGGTCAGGCTCAACTATGGCTACACCTTC. Protein sequence: CASSLSVRLNYGYTF.

Of note for this clonotype: Sequence at one end of the junction differs from germline and may be a read error. The genes are TRBV20-1 and TRBJ2-1, with D unresolved. Looked up from germline, CDR1 is DFQATT and CDR2 is SNEGSKA (reference sequence). This CDR3 is 14 amino acids long. CDR3: CSANPGVFYNERFF. The CDR3 region has the DNA TGCAGTGCTAACCCCGGAGTCTTCTACAATGAGCGGTTCTTC.

V is TRBV7-2 and J is TRBJ2-2; 8 bases align to TRBD1. The CDR3 contains 17 residues. Unmatched junction bases numbered 8, after V lost 3 bases and J lost 2 bases. Germline V CDR1 and CDR2: SGHTA, FQGNSA. CDR3 amino acids: CASSFRGQGLNTGELFF. In DNA form, the CDR3 reads TGTGCCAGCAGCTTCCGCGGACAGGGTCTCAACACCGGGGAGCTGTTTTTT.

CDR3 in DNA: TGTGCCAGCAGCCCCGCACAGGCGGGATGGGACGAGCAGTTCTTC. It yields the protein CASSPAQAGWDEQFF. The V gene is TRBV12-3 or TRBV12-4, the J gene TRBJ2-1, with D possibly TRBD2 on 6 matching bases. The CDR3 is 15 amino acids. The V end was cut by 6 bases, the J end by 10 bases, with 22 bases between.

The gene calls are TRBV29-1 and TRBJ2-3; D possibly corresponds to TRBD2 (6 bases). V was trimmed by 6 bases and J by 0 bases, leaving 10 bases between them. This CDR3 contains 13 residues. Germline assignment: CDR1 SQVTM and CDR2 ANQGSEA. The CDR3: CSVSGTSTDTQYF. For the CDR3, the DNA is TGCAGCGTCTCCGGGACTAGCACAGATACGCAGTATTTT.

This chain uses TRBV12-3 or TRBV12-4 with TRBJ2-3; TRBD1 agrees at 7 bases. The CDR3 is made up of 18 amino acids. The V gene end was trimmed by 4 bases and the J gene end by 2 bases; junction bases not matched to a gene: 15. CDR3 amino acids: CASSSPEADRYLTDTQYF. DNA of the CDR3: TGTGCCAGCAGTTCACCCGAAGCGGACAGGTATCTCACAGATACGCAGTATTTT.

V usage is TRBV6-6 and J usage is TRBJ1-1; D is undetermined. Germline-derived CDR1 and CDR2 are MNHNY and SVGAGI (reference sequence). V lost 7 bases to trimming and J lost 1 base, with 13 bases between them. CDR3 length: 14 residues. CDR3 DNA sequence: TGTGCCAGCACTCATATCGTAGGGAACACTGAAGCTTTCTTT. It yields the protein CASTHIVGNTEAFF.

The DNA of the CDR3 is TGTGCCAGCAGTGGGCCGGGGCTCTCGACCTACGAGCAGTACTTC. This translates into CASSGPGLSTYEQYF. V usage is TRBV12-3 or TRBV12-4 and J usage is TRBJ2-7, with D possibly being TRBD1 or TRBD2 (5 bases each). The CDR3 is 15 amino acids. V lost 5 bases to trimming and J lost 2 bases, with 16 bases between them.

J is TRBJ1-6 and V is TRBV4-2; TRBD1 aligns across 7 bases. Trimming took 1 base from V and 3 from J; bases not matched to a gene: 3. CDR3 length: 16 amino acids. Germline V gene sequence: CDR1 LGHNA, CDR2 YNFKEQ. CDR3 coding DNA: TGTGCCAGCAGCCAAGTCAGACAGGGCTATAATTCACCCCTCCACTTT. Residues: CASSQVRQGYNSPLHF.

J is TRBJ1-2 and V is TRBV7-2, with a tentative D call TRBD1 (6 bases). V shed 6 bases and J shed 5 bases, with 22 bases lying between them. CDR1 SGHTA and CDR2 FQGNSA come from the germline V gene. The CDR3 spans 16 residues. DNA of the CDR3: TGTGCCAGCAGTTTAAAATCAGGGGCCGACGGGTATGGCTACACCTTC. Translation: CASSLKSGADGYGYTF.

This clonotype was detected only a few times. This chain links TRBV7-9 with TRBJ2-1, with D maybe TRBD2 (5 bases). Germline CDR1 reads SEHNR; CDR2 reads FQNEAQ (reference sequence). CDR3 size: 12 residues. V was shortened by 3 bases and J by 7 bases, with 7 bases between the two germline ends. The CDR3 DNA follows: TGTGCCAGCAGCTTTACTAGTAATGAGCAGTTCTTC. It encodes CASSFTSNEQFF.

This clonotype was recorded a few times. The chain recombines TRBV20-1 with TRBJ1-5; D ambiguous. V was pared by 3 bases and J by 0 bases, with 15 bases between. This CDR3 contains 16 residues. CDR1 and CDR2 (germline): DFQATT, SNEGSKA (reference sequence). The DNA for the CDR3 is TGCAGTGCTAGGCAACGGGGAGGGAATAGCAATCAGCCCCAGCATTTT. This sequence encodes CSARQRGGNSNQPQHF.

The rearrangement uses TRBV29-1 and TRBJ2-3; D might be TRBD1 (6 bases). The CDR3 is 13 amino acids. CDR1 and CDR2 (germline): SQVTM, ANQGSEA. Trimming cost V 6 bases and J 1 base, with 11 bases left between them. CDR3 DNA sequence: TGCAGCGTACAGGGCCTTGGCACAGATACGCAGTATTTT. It yields the protein CSVQGLGTDTQYF.

The chain carries TRBV7-2 and TRBJ2-3; 8 bases match TRBD2. J lost 4 bases, V lost 6 bases, and 6 bases had no gene match. The V gene's germline CDR1 is SGHTA and CDR2 FQGNSA. The CDR3 is 14 residues long. Here the CDR3 reads CASRVAGPSDTQYF. The CDR3 DNA is TGTGCCAGCAGAGTAGCGGGGCCTTCAGATACGCAGTATTTT. The whole variable domain, remainder taken from reference TRBV7-2 and TRBJ2-3, is GAGVSQSPSNKVTEKGKDVELRCDPISGHTALYWYRQSLGQGLEFLIYFQGNSAPDKSGLPSDRFSAERTGGSVSTLTIQRTQQEDSAVYLCASRVAGPSDTQYFGPGTRLTVL.

The table lists this clonotype with a few counts. The J gene is TRBJ2-2, the V gene TRBV20-1; TRBD1 agrees at 8 bases. The V segment lost 5 bases and the J segment 3 bases; nucleotides outside the gene matches: 5. The germline V gene has CDR1 DFQATT and CDR2 SNEGSKA (reference sequence). CDR3 size: 14 residues. CDR3 nucleotides: TGCAGTGCTCCCAGGGGGCTCGACACCGGGGAGCTGTTTTTT. The encoded protein is CSAPRGLDTGELFF.

This clonotype was seen a handful of times. The V gene is TRBV7-6, the J gene TRBJ2-7; D uncertain. The ends were cut back, 6 bases at V and 7 bases at J, with 16 bases in the middle. CDR3 size: 13 residues. CDR1 SGHVS and CDR2 FNYEAQ come from the germline V gene. The CDR3 DNA is TGTGCCAGCAGTGGCCCCCAGATGCGGGAGCAGTACTTC. It codes for CASSGPQMREQYF. The variable domain in full, completed from reference TRBV7-6 and TRBJ2-7, reads GAGVSQSPRYKVTKRGQDVALRCDPISGHVSLYWYRQALGQGPEFLTYFNYEAQQDKSGLPNDRFSAERPEGSISTLTIQRTEQRDSAMYRCASSGPQMREQYFGPGTRLTVT.

The J gene is TRBJ1-1, the V gene TRBV7-2, with D unclear. Germline CDR1 SGHTA, CDR2 FQGNSA. The CDR3 has 15 amino acids. V lost 5 bases to trimming and J lost 1 base, with 14 bases between them. The CDR3 DNA is TGTGCCAGCAGCCAGTATCAAGTCGGGAACACTGAAGCTTTCTTT. Translation gives CASSQYQVGNTEAFF.

A few counts support this clonotype. The rearrangement uses TRBV2 and TRBJ1-6, with TRBD1 matching 9 bases. This CDR3 has 14 residues. The V gene's germline CDR1 is SNHLY and CDR2 FYNNEI. After removal of 4 bases from V and 6 bases from J, the junction contained 1 base not matched to a gene. As DNA, the CDR3 is TGTGCCAGCAGTGGGGACAGGGCTAATTCACCCCTCCACTTT. It yields the protein CASSGDRANSPLHF.

This chain joins TRBV12-3 or TRBV12-4 and TRBJ1-1; D not certain. CDR3 length equals 17 residues. V was clipped by 4 bases and J by 0 bases, with 18 bases between them. The DNA for the CDR3 is TGTGCCAGCAGTTCCACCCGGGCCTATCCAATGAACACTGAAGCTTTCTTT. Its translation: CASSSTRAYPMNTEAFF.

V and J are TRBV24-1 and TRBJ2-3; D is uncertain. Trimming removed 5 bases from V and 0 bases from J, with 8 bases in between. The V gene's germline CDR1 is KGHDR and CDR2 SFDVKD. The CDR3 length is 14 residues. The CDR3 nucleotides read TGTGCCACCAGTGGGAGCCTTAGCACAGATACGCAGTATTTT. Translating it yields CATSGSLSTDTQYF.

This clonotype was seen a handful of times. This chain links TRBV29-1 with TRBJ2-5; possibly TRBD2 for D (6 bases). Deletions cut 4 bases from V and 4 bases from J, with 16 bases between. The CDR3 runs to 14 residues. Germline CDR1 SQVTM, CDR2 ANQGSEA. The CDR3 sequence: CSVVTSLTLETQYF. DNA of the CDR3: TGCAGCGTTGTTACTAGCCTGACGTTAGAGACCCAGTACTTC. Supplemented by reference TRBV29-1 and TRBJ2-5, the full variable domain reads SAVISQKPSRDICQRGTSLTIQCQVDSQVTMMFWYRQQPGQSLTLIATANQGSEATYESGFVIDKFPISRPNLTFSTLTVSNMSPEDSSIYLCSVVTSLTLETQYFGPGTRLLVL.

There are a few counts of this clonotype. The chain joins TRBV7-8 to TRBJ2-3; D possibly corresponds to TRBD1 (5 bases). The germline CDR1 and CDR2 sequences are SGHVS and FQNEAQ. Between the trimmed V and J ends, which lost 3 bases and 2 bases, there was a span of 15 bases. The CDR3 is made up of 16 amino acids. The CDR3 spells CASSFQGLAFTDTQYF. In DNA, the CDR3 is TGTGCCAGCAGCTTCCAGGGTTTAGCTTTCACAGATACGCAGTATTTT.